These 32 T cell receptor beta chains came from one sample sequenced in a study of response to subunit inactivated influenza vaccine. TCRdb recomputed calls from the RT-PCR reads with MiXCR, one row per CDR3 protein. The sample lists approximately 730,000 distinct CDR3 sequences; approximately 14% were seen once. The sequenced sample was PBMCs from blood, obtained roughly 15 days before vaccination. Source of these receptors: a man in his fifties or sixties who received an inactivated influenza vaccine.

About this clonotype itself: At one end, the junction sequence differs from germline, possibly due to a read error. The rearrangement uses TRBV11-2 and TRBJ2-1, with a possible D match to TRBD2 (6 bases). CDR3 length equals 21 residues. CDR1 and CDR2 from the germline V gene are SGHAT and FQNNGV. The CDR3 region is CASSRESISGRPKSSYNEQSF. CDR3 nucleotide sequence: TGTGCCAGCAGCCGCGAGTCCATTAGCGGCCGCCCCAAGAGCTCCTACAATGAGCAGTCCTTC.

The chain links TRBV7-9 to TRBJ2-2; 7 bases are shared with TRBD1. This CDR3 contains 15 residues. The ends lost 5 bases at V and 5 bases at J; junction bases unmatched: 8. Germline V lookup: CDR1 SEHNR, CDR2 FQNEAQ (reference sequence). The CDR3 reads CASSQNRGGTGELFF. Here the CDR3 DNA reads TGTGCCAGCAGCCAAAACAGGGGCGGTACCGGGGAGCTGTTTTTT. The whole variable domain, filled in from reference TRBV7-9 and TRBJ2-2, reads DTGVSQNPRHKITKRGQNVTFRCDPISEHNRLYWYRQTLGQGPEFLTYFQNEAQLEKSRLLSDRFSAERPKGSFSTLEIQRTEQGDSAMYLCASSQNRGGTGELFFGEGSRLTVL.

Only a few counts were recorded for this clonotype. The chain employs TRBV27 and TRBJ1-4, with 8 bases fitting TRBD1. The V and J ends lost 11 bases and 4 bases, in that order; junction bases with no gene match: 3. CDR1 and CDR2 (germline): MNHEY, SMNVEV (reference sequence). The CDR3 totals 12 residues. CDR3 amino acids: CASGQGNEKLFF. The CDR3 nucleotides are TGTGCCTCCGGACAGGGTAATGAAAAACTGTTTTTT.

This clonotype was observed a few times. The rearrangement links TRBV9 to TRBJ2-1, with D uncertain. CDR1 and CDR2 (germline): SGDLS, YYNGEE. The V and J ends lost 1 base and 4 bases respectively, with 6 bases between them. The CDR3 has 13 amino acids. CDR3: CASSVRDYNEQFF. The CDR3 bases are TGTGCCAGCAGCGTAAGAGATTACAATGAGCAGTTCTTC.

The V and J genes are TRBV4-2 and TRBJ2-1; 8 bases agree with TRBD2. V shed 4 bases, J shed 4 bases, and the junction held 9 bases outside the gene matches. Germline lookup yields CDR1 LGHNA and CDR2 YNFKEQ. This CDR3 contains 16 residues. CDR3 sequence: CASSLGQAGAYNEQFF. The CDR3 bases are TGTGCCAGCAGCCTAGGCCAAGCGGGAGCGTACAATGAGCAGTTCTTC.

This chain links TRBV6-2 or TRBV6-3 with TRBJ2-1; 9 nucleotides match TRBD1. The germline gives CDR1 MNHEY, CDR2 SVGEGT. This CDR3 region has 14 residues. V was clipped by 11 bases and J by 1 base; unmatched bases: 6. CDR3 DNA sequence: TGTGCCGTCAGACAGGGGGAATCCTACAATGAGCAGTTCTTC. This codes for CAVRQGESYNEQFF.

In its sample, this clonotype was seen a few times. The J gene is TRBJ1-1, the V gene TRBV7-9, with D tentatively TRBD1 (6 bases). This CDR3 contains 13 residues. The germline V gene has CDR1 SEHNR and CDR2 FQNEAQ (reference sequence). The ends were cut back, 11 bases at V and 4 bases at J, with 17 bases in the middle. The DNA for the CDR3 is TGTGCCGGCGACAAAGGGGGGGTCACTGAAGCTTTCTTT. Translation gives CAGDKGGVTEAFF.

This clonotype was detected ten times or more. The chain joins TRBV20-1 to TRBJ2-2, with 10 bases fitting TRBD2. V trimming: 5 bases; J trimming: 6 bases; junction bases outside the gene matches: 3. The CDR3 sequence is 13 residues long. Germline assignment: CDR1 DFQATT and CDR2 SNEGSKA (reference sequence). CDR3 amino acids: CSALAGEAGELFF. The CDR3 DNA sequence: TGCAGTGCTCTAGCGGGAGAAGCCGGGGAGCTGTTTTTT.

The chain couples TRBV4-1 to TRBJ1-5; D is ambiguous. Germline lookup yields CDR1 MGHRA and CDR2 YSYEKL. The CDR3 is 15 residues long. The V end was cut by 8 bases, the J end by 4 bases, with 18 bases between. The CDR3 DNA sequence: TGCGCCAGCGCCATTATCGGCGGAGGGAATCAGCCCCAGCATTTT. This translates into CASAIIGGGNQPQHF.

This clonotype was counted a few times. V and J are TRBV2 and TRBJ1-5, with D unresolved. Germline-derived CDR1 and CDR2 are SNHLY and FYNNEI. This CDR3 contains 14 residues. V lost 3 bases and J 0 bases, leaving 6 bases between the germline ends. For the CDR3, the DNA is TGTGCCAGCAGTGATCGATATAGCAATCAGCCCCAGCATTTT. Protein: CASSDRYSNQPQHF.

V usage is TRBV6-5 and J usage is TRBJ1-2, with D tentatively TRBD1 (5 bases). The V end was cut by 0 bases, the J end by 0 bases, with 11 bases between. The germline CDR1 and CDR2 sequences are MNHEY and SVGAGI. The CDR3 extends over 16 amino acids. Written as DNA, the CDR3 is TGTGCCAGCAGTTACTCGAGAAGGGGAGCTAACTATGGCTACACCTTC. Translation gives CASSYSRRGANYGYTF.

This clonotype has only a few counts. V usage is TRBV5-1 and J usage is TRBJ2-1; 7 bases are shared with TRBD2. Per germline, CDR1 SGHRS and CDR2 YFSETQ. V lost 4 bases, J lost 3 bases, and 10 bases stayed unmatched. The CDR3 contains 16 residues. In nucleotides, the CDR3 is TGCGCCAGCAGCCAACGAGTCGGCGGGGGCTACAATGAGCAGTTCTTC. Its protein is CASSQRVGGGYNEQFF.

The rearrangement joins TRBV3-1 to TRBJ2-7, with D maybe TRBD2 (6 bases). CDR1 and CDR2 from the germline V gene are LGHDT and YNNKEL (reference sequence). V shed 0 bases and J shed 6 bases, with 15 bases lying between them. The CDR3 has 15 residues. CDR3 loop: CASSQEREPWGEQYF. CDR3 bases: TGTGCCAGCAGCCAAGAGCGGGAACCCTGGGGCGAGCAGTACTTC.

This clonotype was counted only a few times. The chain is built from TRBV5-1 and TRBJ2-1, with D uncertain. The germline V gene has CDR1 SGHRS and CDR2 YFSETQ. The V end lost 0 bases, the J end lost 0 bases, and 7 bases lay between the germline ends. This CDR3 is built from 15 residues. CDR3 coding DNA: TGCGCCAGCAGCTTGGCAACGAGCTCCTACAATGAGCAGTTCTTC. Translating gives CASSLATSSYNEQFF.

This clonotype was seen repeatedly, ten times or more. This chain links TRBV18 with TRBJ2-1; D call uncertain. The CDR3 length is 12 residues. The germline CDR1 and CDR2 sequences are KGHSH and LQKENI. Trimming took 4 bases from V and 2 from J, leaving 3 bases between them. Here the CDR3 DNA reads TGTGCCAGCTCACGGGCCTACAATGAGCAGTTCTTC. This sequence encodes CASSRAYNEQFF.

This chain links TRBV10-3 with TRBJ2-5; 9 nucleotides align to TRBD1. The CDR3 consists of 15 residues. V shed 3 bases, J shed 2 bases, and the junction held 4 bases outside the gene matches. Germline V gives CDR1 ENHRY, CDR2 SYGVKD. CDR3 nucleotide sequence: TGTGCCATCAGTGACATCGGGACAGGGCAAGAGACCCAGTACTTC. It translates to CAISDIGTGQETQYF.

Here the CDR3 DNA reads TGTGCCAGCAGCCGGGTGGGTTCGGACTACGAGCAGTACTTC. The encoded protein is CASSRVGSDYEQYF. The genes are TRBV5-4 and TRBJ2-7; no definite D call. Germline assignment: CDR1 SGHNT and CDR2 YYREEE (reference sequence). The CDR3 extends over 14 amino acids. The V gene lost 4 bases and the J gene lost 3 bases, with 14 bases spanning the gap.

About this clonotype: In this CDR3 the conserved last residue, phenylalanine or tryptophan, is missing, so a read error is likely. The DNA for the CDR3 is TGTGCCAGCAGCTCCAGGATCGGGGGCCTGGAGACCCAGTACCTC. Translation: CASSSRIGGLETQYL. V is TRBV11-2 and J is TRBJ2-5; either TRBD1 or TRBD2 may fit D (6 bases each). V lost 4 bases to trimming and J lost 5 bases, with 17 bases between them. Germline V CDR1 and CDR2: SGHAT, FQNNGV. CDR3 length: 15 amino acids.

This clonotype was seen more than once but under ten times. V usage is TRBV6-2 or TRBV6-3 and J usage is TRBJ1-4, with TRBD1 as a possible D gene (5 bases). Trimming cost V 0 bases and J 0 bases, with 20 bases left between them. This CDR3 spans 20 amino acids. The V gene's germline CDR1 is MNHEY and CDR2 SVGEGT. Here the CDR3 DNA reads TGTGCCAGCAGTTACTCCGCCCCGGGACGGAGGGGTGCAACTAATGAAAAACTGTTTTTT. This sequence encodes CASSYSAPGRRGATNEKLFF.

The CDR3, as DNA: TGTGCCAGCAGTGCCCGGGGGAGCATGAACACTGAAGCTTTCTTT. As protein: CASSARGSMNTEAFF. The chain recombines TRBV6-2 or TRBV6-3 with TRBJ1-1, with a possible D match to TRBD1 (5 bases). The V and J ends lost 5 bases and 0 bases respectively, with 13 bases between them. Germline V gene sequence: CDR1 MNHEY, CDR2 SVGEGT. This CDR3 is 15 amino acids long.

This clonotype showed up just a few times. The rearrangement joins TRBV4-1 to TRBJ2-7; TRBD2 aligns across 8 bases. Germline V CDR1 and CDR2: MGHRA, YSYEKL. The CDR3 is 17 amino acids. V gave up 0 bases and J gave up 3 bases; unmatched junction bases: 10. CDR3 amino acids: CASSQDGRGGRFYEQYF. DNA for the CDR3: TGCGCCAGCAGCCAAGACGGTCGGGGGGGGCGCTTCTACGAGCAGTACTTC.

This clonotype has just a few counts. CDR3 protein: CASSHLNTGELFF. CDR3 nucleotides: TGTGCCAGCAGCCACCTAAACACCGGGGAGCTGTTTTTT. This sequence joins TRBV7-9 and TRBJ2-2; D gene uncertain. CDR1 and CDR2 from the germline V gene are SEHNR and FQNEAQ (reference sequence). The CDR3 totals 13 residues. The ends were cut back, 5 bases at V and 2 bases at J, with 6 bases in the middle.

This clonotype was seen only a few times. The J gene is TRBJ1-2, the V gene TRBV28, with 8 bases lining up with TRBD1. The V gene end was trimmed by 1 base and the J gene end by 6 bases; junction bases not matched to a gene: 4. The germline CDR1 and CDR2 sequences are MDHEN and SYDVKM. The CDR3 extends over 14 amino acids. CDR3 residues: CASSLFGTGDGYTF. DNA of the CDR3: TGTGCCAGCAGTTTATTCGGGACAGGCGATGGCTACACCTTC.

The chain has TRBV5-1 and TRBJ2-3, with TRBD1 matching over 8 bases. With 0 bases clipped from V and 3 bases from J, the junction kept 6 bases outside the gene matches. Germline V gene sequence: CDR1 SGHRS, CDR2 YFSETQ. This CDR3 is built from 16 residues. CDR3 sequence reads: CASSLGGTGVTDTQYF. The CDR3 DNA reads as TGCGCCAGCAGCTTGGGCGGGACAGGAGTTACAGATACGCAGTATTTT.

The rearrangement links TRBV6-1 to TRBJ2-3, with 14 bases aligning to TRBD2. V lost 8 bases, J lost 2 bases, and 12 bases stayed unmatched. This CDR3 is 18 amino acids long. Germline lookup yields CDR1 MNHNS and CDR2 SASEGT. In DNA form, the CDR3 reads TGTGCCAGCGGGACTAGCGGGAGTAAGGACGCCCCCACAGATACGCAGTATTTT. Protein sequence: CASGTSGSKDAPTDTQYF.

The gene calls are TRBV4-1 and TRBJ2-1; tentative D call: TRBD2 (5 bases). Germline CDR1 MGHRA, CDR2 YSYEKL. This CDR3 comprises 19 residues. Trimming shortened V by 0 bases and J by 3 bases, and 21 bases separated the two germline ends. The CDR3: CASSQEGLRRGRDYNEQFF. As DNA, the CDR3 is TGCGCCAGCAGCCAAGAGGGGTTGCGGCGCGGGCGAGACTACAATGAGCAGTTCTTC.

This clonotype was recorded many times. The V gene is TRBV20-1, the J gene TRBJ2-1; D might be TRBD2 (6 bases). This CDR3 has 12 residues. Germline loops: CDR1 DFQATT, CDR2 SNEGSKA (reference sequence). The ends were cut back, 7 bases at V and 6 bases at J, with 13 bases in the middle. This chain's CDR3 is CSVFRRANEQFF. The CDR3 DNA sequence: TGCAGTGTATTCCGGAGGGCCAATGAGCAGTTCTTC.

There are a few counts of this clonotype. This chain connects TRBV7-9 to TRBJ1-1; 8 positions match TRBD1. CDR3 length: 14 amino acids. The V and J ends lost 5 bases and 4 bases, in that order; junction bases with no gene match: 6. Germline assignment: CDR1 SEHNR and CDR2 FQNEAQ (reference sequence). CDR3 DNA: TGTGCCAGCAGCCCAAGGACAGGGATCACTGAAGCTTTCTTT. Translation: CASSPRTGITEAFF.

There are a few counts of this clonotype. The chain recombines TRBV24-1 with TRBJ1-5, with unresolved D. V shed 1 base and J shed 9 bases, with 9 bases lying between them. This CDR3 contains 13 residues. Germline V gene sequence: CDR1 KGHDR, CDR2 SFDVKD. The CDR3 spells CATSDLGDAPQHF. The CDR3 DNA reads as TGTGCCACCAGTGATTTAGGAGACGCGCCCCAGCATTTT.

V usage is TRBV20-1 and J usage is TRBJ2-7, with D perhaps matching TRBD1 (6 bases). V was shortened by 4 bases and J by 2 bases, with 15 bases between the two germline ends. The CDR3 runs to 14 residues. CDR1 is DFQATT and CDR2 is SNEGSKA in the germline V gene (reference sequence). Here the CDR3 reads CSATFRDNPYEQYF. The CDR3 bases are TGCAGTGCTACTTTCCGGGACAACCCCTACGAGCAGTACTTC.

CDR3 in DNA: TGTGCCAGCAGCCAAAAAACCGGGGAGCTGTTTTTT. Amino acid sequence: CASSQKTGELFF. The V and J genes are TRBV3-1 and TRBJ2-2; no definite D call. Trimming removed 2 bases at V and 5 bases at J, with 3 bases between. The germline V gene encodes CDR1 LGHDT and CDR2 YNNKEL (reference sequence). This CDR3 spans 12 amino acids.

The rearrangement uses TRBV7-2 and TRBJ1-1; a possible D gene is TRBD1 (5 bases). The germline V gene has CDR1 SGHTA and CDR2 FQGNSA. This CDR3 is 14 amino acids long. V shed 2 bases and J shed 4 bases, with 11 bases lying between them. The CDR3 here is CASSLNGAGTEAFF. The CDR3 DNA reads TGTGCCAGCAGCTTAAATGGGGCTGGCACTGAAGCTTTCTTT.